A single sample is the source of the 7 T cell receptor beta chains below, sequenced in a study of OX40 agonist ivuxolimab in advanced cancers. TCRdb's table, derived via immunoSEQ multiplex PCR, lists solely in-frame clones and lacks some. The table lists some 79,000 clones, 92% of them singletons. Material: CD4+ or CD8+ T cells sorted from blood, obtained in a trial of the OX40 agonist ivuxolimab. These receptors were collected from an adult with an advanced solid tumor such as melanoma, head and neck, liver or kidney cancer.

Note on this clone: A junction boundary mismatches the germline segment, possibly from a read error. CDR3 sequence: CASTLTGQSSYEQYF. The CDR3 region has the DNA TGTGCCAGCACTTTAACGGGACAGAGCTCCTACGAGCAGTACTTC. The chain joins TRBV27 to TRBJ2-7; 7 bases are shared with TRBD1. Germline V gene sequence: CDR1 MNHEY, CDR2 SMNVEV (reference sequence). The CDR3 runs to 15 residues.

The CDR3 protein is CASRPRDRGGDTQYF. In nucleotides, the CDR3 is TGTGCCAGCAGACCCAGGGACAGGGGAGGGGATACGCAGTATTTT. The gene calls are TRBV6-6 and TRBJ2-3; 10 nucleotides agree with TRBD1. The CDR3 is made up of 15 amino acids. Germline V CDR1 and CDR2: MNHNY, SVGAGI (reference sequence). J lost 6 bases, V lost 6 bases, and 9 bases had no gene match.

A few counts support this clone. The V gene is TRBV30, the J gene TRBJ1-1; no definite D call. The V and J ends lost 0 bases and 0 bases respectively, with 8 bases between them. CDR3 size: 14 residues. Per the germline V gene, CDR1 is GTSNPN and CDR2 is SVGIG (reference sequence). The CDR3 nucleotides are TGTGCCTGGAGTGTACGACCCATGAACACTGAAGCTTTCTTT. This codes for CAWSVRPMNTEAFF.

This clone was found once. In DNA form, the CDR3 reads TGTGCCAGTAAGCAGGGTTACGAGCAGTACTTC. Protein sequence: CASKQGYEQYF. The J gene is TRBJ2-7, the V gene TRBV19; D perhaps matches TRBD1 (5 bases). Germline-derived CDR1 and CDR2 are LNHDA and SQIVND (reference sequence). The CDR3 has 11 residues. Deletions cut 7 bases from V and 4 bases from J, with 8 bases between. Based on the CDR3 plus reference TRBV19 and TRBJ2-7, the full variable domain is DGGITQSPKYLFRKEGQNVTLSCEQNLNHDAMYWYRQDPGQGLRLIYYSQIVNDFQKGDIAEGYSVSREKKESFPLTVTSAQKNPTAFYLCASKQGYEQYFGPGTRLTVT.

This clone appeared once. The chain joins TRBV18 to TRBJ2-2, with 9 bases identical to TRBD2. Germline values: CDR1 KGHSH, CDR2 LQKENI. CDR3 length equals 17 residues. J was trimmed by 2 bases and V by 3 bases; bases with no gene match: 7. DNA of the CDR3: TGTGCCAGCTCACCCCACCCAGCGGGGGGAAACACCGGGGAGCTGTTTTTT. Amino acid sequence: CASSPHPAGGNTGELFF.

The rearrangement uses TRBV19 and TRBJ1-4; D possibly corresponds to TRBD1 (5 bases). V was shortened by 8 bases and J by 3 bases, with 13 bases between the two germline ends. The germline CDR1 and CDR2 sequences are LNHDA and SQIVND (reference sequence). The CDR3 is 14 residues long. CDR3 nucleotides: TGTGCCAGTGCCCCGCGACAGTCTAATGAAAAACTGTTTTTT. Translating it yields CASAPRQSNEKLFF. Combining the CDR3 with reference TRBV19 and TRBJ1-4 gives the whole variable domain DGGITQSPKYLFRKEGQNVTLSCEQNLNHDAMYWYRQDPGQGLRLIYYSQIVNDFQKGDIAEGYSVSREKKESFPLTVTSAQKNPTAFYLCASAPRQSNEKLFFGSGTQLSVL.

J is TRBJ2-1 and V is TRBV6-5; D may be TRBD2 (6 bases). Germline CDR1 and CDR2: MNHEY and SVGAGI. The CDR3 totals 15 residues. V lost 1 base to trimming and J lost 0 bases, with 7 bases between them. The CDR3 DNA sequence: TGTGCCAGCAGTTACTACGGGAGCTCCTACAATGAGCAGTTCTTC. Its protein is CASSYYGSSYNEQFF.